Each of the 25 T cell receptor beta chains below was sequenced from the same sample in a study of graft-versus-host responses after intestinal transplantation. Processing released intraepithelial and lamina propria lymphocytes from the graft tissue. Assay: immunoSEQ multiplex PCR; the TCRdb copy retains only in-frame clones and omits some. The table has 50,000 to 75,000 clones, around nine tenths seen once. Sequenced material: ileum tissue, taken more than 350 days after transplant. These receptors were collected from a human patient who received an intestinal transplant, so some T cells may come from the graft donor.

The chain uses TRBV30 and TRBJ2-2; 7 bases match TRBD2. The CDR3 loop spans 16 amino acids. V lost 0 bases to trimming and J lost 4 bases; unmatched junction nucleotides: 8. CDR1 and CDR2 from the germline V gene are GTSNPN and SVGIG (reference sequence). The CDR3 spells CAWSVHWDYLTGELFF. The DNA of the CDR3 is TGTGCCTGGAGTGTGCACTGGGACTACCTCACCGGGGAGCTGTTTTTT.

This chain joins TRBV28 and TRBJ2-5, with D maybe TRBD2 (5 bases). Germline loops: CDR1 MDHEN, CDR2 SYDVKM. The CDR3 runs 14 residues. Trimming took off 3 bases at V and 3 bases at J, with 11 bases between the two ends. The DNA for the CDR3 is TGTGCCAGCAGTTTCGACTACCTCAAAGAGACCCAGTACTTC. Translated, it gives CASSFDYLKETQYF.

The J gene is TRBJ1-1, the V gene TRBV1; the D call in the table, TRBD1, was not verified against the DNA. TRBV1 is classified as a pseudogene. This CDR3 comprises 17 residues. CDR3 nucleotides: TGCACCAGCAGCCATTATCCGGGACAGGGATTGAACACTGAAGCTTTCTTT. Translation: CTSSHYPGQGLNTEAFF.

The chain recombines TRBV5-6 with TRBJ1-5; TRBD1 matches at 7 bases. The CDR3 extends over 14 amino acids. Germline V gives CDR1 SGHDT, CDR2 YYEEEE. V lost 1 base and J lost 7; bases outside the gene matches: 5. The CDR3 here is CASSLQGGGQPQHF. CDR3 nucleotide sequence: TGTGCCAGCAGCTTGCAAGGGGGCGGACAGCCCCAGCATTTT.

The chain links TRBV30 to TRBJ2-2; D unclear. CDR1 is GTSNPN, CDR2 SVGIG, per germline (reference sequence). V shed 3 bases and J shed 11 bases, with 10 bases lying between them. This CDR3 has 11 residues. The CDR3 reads CAWRVGGELFF. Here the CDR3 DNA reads TGTGCCTGGAGGGTGGGCGGAGAGCTGTTTTTT. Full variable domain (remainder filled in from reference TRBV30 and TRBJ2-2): SQTIHQWPATLVQPVGSPLSLECTVEGTSNPNLYWYRQAAGRGLQLLFYSVGIGQISSEVPQNLSASRPQDRQFILSSKKLLLSDSGFYLCAWRVGGELFFGEGSRLTVL.

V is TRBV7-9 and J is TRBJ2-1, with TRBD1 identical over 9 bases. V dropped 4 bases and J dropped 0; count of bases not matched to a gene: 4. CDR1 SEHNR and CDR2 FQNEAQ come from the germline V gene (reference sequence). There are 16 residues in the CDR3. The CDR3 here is CASSSPGQGSYNEQFF. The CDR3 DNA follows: TGTGCCAGCAGCTCTCCGGGACAGGGCTCCTACAATGAGCAGTTCTTC.

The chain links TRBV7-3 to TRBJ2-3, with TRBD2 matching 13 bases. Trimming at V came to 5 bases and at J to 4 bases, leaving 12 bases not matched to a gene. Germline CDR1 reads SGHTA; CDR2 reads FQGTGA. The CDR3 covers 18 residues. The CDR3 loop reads CASSPSLLAGGPADTQYF. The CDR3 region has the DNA TGTGCCAGCAGCCCGAGCCTACTAGCGGGAGGGCCAGCAGATACGCAGTATTTT.

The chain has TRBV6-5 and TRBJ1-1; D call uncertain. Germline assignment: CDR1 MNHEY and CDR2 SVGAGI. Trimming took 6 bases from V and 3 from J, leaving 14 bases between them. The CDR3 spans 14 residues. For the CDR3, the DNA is TGTGCCAGCAGCCGTACGTTCCGGGACACTGAAGCTTTCTTT. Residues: CASSRTFRDTEAFF.

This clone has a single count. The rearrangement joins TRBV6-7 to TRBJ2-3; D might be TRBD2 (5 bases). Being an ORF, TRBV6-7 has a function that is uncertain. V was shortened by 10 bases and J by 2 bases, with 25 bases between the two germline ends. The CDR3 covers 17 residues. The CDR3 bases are TGTGCCACCGAGAAGAGGGCAACCCGAATTACCACAGATACGCAGTATTTT. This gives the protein CATEKRATRITTDTQYF.

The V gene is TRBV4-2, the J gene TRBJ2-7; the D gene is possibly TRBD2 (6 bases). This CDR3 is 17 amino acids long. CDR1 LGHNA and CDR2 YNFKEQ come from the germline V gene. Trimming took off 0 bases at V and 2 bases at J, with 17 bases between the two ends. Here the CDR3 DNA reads TGTGCCAGCAGCCAAGATGGGCCGGGACTGCGAACCTACGAGCAGTACTTC. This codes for CASSQDGPGLRTYEQYF.

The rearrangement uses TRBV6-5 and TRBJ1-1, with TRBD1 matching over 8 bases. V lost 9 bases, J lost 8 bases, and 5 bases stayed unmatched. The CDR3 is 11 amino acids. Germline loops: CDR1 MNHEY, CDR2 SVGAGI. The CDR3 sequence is CASFQGAEAFF. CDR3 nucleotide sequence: TGTGCCAGTTTCCAGGGGGCCGAAGCTTTCTTT.

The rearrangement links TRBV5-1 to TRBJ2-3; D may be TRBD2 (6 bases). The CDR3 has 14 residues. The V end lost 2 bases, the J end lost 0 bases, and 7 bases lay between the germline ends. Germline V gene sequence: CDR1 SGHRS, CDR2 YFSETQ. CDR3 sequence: CASSFSGSTDTQYF. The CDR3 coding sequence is TGCGCCAGCAGCTTTAGCGGTAGCACAGATACGCAGTATTTT.

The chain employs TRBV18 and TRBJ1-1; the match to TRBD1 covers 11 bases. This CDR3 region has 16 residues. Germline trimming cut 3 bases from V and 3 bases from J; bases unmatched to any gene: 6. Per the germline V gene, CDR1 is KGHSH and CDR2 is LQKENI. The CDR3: CASSPGTGGKHTEAFF. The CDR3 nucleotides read TGTGCCAGCTCACCCGGGACAGGGGGGAAACACACTGAAGCTTTCTTT.

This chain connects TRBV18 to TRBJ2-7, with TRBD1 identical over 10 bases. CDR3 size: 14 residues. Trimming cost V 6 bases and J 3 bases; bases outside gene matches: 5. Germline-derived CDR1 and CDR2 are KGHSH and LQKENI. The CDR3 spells CASSPRTGGYEQYF. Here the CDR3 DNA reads TGTGCCAGCTCGCCTAGGACAGGGGGCTACGAGCAGTACTTC.

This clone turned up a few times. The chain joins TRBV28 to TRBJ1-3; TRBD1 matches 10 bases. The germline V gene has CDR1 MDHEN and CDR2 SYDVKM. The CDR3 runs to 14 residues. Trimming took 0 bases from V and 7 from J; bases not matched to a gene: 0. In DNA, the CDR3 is TGTGCCAGCAGTTTATGGGACAGGGGGAACACCATATATTTT. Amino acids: CASSLWDRGNTIYF.

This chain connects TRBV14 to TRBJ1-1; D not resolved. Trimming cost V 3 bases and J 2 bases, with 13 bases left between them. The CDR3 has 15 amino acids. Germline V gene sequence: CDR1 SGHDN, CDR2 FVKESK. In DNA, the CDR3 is TGTGCCAGCAGCCATCGGAGCCAGGTCAACACTGAAGCTTTCTTT. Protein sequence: CASSHRSQVNTEAFF.

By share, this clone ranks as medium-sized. CDR3 region: CASSQDSANDEQFF. CDR3 coding DNA: TGCGCCAGCAGCCAAGATAGCGCTAACGATGAGCAGTTCTTC. The chain is built from TRBV4-3 and TRBJ2-1, with TRBD2 as a possible D gene (5 bases). The germline V gene has CDR1 LGHNA and CDR2 YSLEER. CDR3 size: 14 residues. V shed 0 bases and J shed 8 bases, with 11 bases lying between them.

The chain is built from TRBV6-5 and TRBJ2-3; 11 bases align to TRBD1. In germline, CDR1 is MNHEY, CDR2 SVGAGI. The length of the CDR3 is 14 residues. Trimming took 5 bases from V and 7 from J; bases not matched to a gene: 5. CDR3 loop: CASSRTGGRNTQYF. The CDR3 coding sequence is TGTGCCAGCAGTCGGACAGGGGGCAGAAATACGCAGTATTTT.

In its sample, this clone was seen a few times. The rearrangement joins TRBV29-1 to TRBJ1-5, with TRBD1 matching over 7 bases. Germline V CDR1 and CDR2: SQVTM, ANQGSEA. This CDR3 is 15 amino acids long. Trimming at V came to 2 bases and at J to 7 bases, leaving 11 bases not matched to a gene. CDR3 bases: TGCAGCGTTGAAAGGATTAGACAGGGTGACCAGCCCCAGCATTTT. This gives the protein CSVERIRQGDQPQHF.

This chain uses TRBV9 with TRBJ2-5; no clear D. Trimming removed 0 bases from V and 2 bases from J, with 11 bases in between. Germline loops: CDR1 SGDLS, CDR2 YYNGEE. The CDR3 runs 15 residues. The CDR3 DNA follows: TGTGCCAGCAGCGTAGACGGAAGGGCACAAGAGACCCAGTACTTC. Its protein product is CASSVDGRAQETQYF. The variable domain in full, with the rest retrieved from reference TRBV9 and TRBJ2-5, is DSGVTQTPKHLITATGQRVTLRCSPRSGDLSVYWYQQSLDQGLQFLIQYYNGEERAKGNILERFSAQQFPDLHSELNLSSLELGDSALYFCASSVDGRAQETQYFGPGTRLLVL.

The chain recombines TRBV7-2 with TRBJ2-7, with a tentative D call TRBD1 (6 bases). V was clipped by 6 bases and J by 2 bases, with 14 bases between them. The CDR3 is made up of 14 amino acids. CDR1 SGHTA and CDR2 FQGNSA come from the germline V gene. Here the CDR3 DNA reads TGTGCCAGCAGACCCACCAGGACAGCCTACGAGCAGTACTTC. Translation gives CASRPTRTAYEQYF.

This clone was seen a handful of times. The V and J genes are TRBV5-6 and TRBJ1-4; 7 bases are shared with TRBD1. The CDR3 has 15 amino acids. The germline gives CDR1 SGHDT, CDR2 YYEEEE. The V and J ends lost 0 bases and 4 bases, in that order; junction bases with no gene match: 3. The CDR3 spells CASSLAGTVNEKLFF. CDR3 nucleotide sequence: TGTGCCAGCAGCTTGGCAGGGACAGTTAATGAAAAACTGTTTTTT.

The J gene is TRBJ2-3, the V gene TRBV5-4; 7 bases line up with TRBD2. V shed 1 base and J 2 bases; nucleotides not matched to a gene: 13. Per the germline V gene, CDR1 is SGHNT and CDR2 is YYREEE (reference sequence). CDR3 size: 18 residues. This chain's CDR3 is CASSLFSALADFTDTQYF. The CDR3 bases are TGTGCCAGCAGCTTGTTCTCCGCGCTAGCGGATTTCACAGATACGCAGTATTTT.

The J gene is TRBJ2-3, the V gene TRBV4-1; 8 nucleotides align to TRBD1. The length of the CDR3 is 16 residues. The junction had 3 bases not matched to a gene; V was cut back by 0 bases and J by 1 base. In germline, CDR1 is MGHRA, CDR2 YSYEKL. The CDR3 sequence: CASSQDRGQGTDTQYF. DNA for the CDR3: TGCGCCAGCAGCCAAGACCGGGGACAGGGCACAGATACGCAGTATTTT.

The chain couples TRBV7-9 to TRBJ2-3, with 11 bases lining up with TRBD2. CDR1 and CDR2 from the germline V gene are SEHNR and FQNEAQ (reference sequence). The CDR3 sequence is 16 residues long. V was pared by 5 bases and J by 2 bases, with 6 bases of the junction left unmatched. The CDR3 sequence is CASSARLAGNTDTQYF. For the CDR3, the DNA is TGTGCCAGCAGCGCCCGACTAGCGGGGAACACAGATACGCAGTATTTT.